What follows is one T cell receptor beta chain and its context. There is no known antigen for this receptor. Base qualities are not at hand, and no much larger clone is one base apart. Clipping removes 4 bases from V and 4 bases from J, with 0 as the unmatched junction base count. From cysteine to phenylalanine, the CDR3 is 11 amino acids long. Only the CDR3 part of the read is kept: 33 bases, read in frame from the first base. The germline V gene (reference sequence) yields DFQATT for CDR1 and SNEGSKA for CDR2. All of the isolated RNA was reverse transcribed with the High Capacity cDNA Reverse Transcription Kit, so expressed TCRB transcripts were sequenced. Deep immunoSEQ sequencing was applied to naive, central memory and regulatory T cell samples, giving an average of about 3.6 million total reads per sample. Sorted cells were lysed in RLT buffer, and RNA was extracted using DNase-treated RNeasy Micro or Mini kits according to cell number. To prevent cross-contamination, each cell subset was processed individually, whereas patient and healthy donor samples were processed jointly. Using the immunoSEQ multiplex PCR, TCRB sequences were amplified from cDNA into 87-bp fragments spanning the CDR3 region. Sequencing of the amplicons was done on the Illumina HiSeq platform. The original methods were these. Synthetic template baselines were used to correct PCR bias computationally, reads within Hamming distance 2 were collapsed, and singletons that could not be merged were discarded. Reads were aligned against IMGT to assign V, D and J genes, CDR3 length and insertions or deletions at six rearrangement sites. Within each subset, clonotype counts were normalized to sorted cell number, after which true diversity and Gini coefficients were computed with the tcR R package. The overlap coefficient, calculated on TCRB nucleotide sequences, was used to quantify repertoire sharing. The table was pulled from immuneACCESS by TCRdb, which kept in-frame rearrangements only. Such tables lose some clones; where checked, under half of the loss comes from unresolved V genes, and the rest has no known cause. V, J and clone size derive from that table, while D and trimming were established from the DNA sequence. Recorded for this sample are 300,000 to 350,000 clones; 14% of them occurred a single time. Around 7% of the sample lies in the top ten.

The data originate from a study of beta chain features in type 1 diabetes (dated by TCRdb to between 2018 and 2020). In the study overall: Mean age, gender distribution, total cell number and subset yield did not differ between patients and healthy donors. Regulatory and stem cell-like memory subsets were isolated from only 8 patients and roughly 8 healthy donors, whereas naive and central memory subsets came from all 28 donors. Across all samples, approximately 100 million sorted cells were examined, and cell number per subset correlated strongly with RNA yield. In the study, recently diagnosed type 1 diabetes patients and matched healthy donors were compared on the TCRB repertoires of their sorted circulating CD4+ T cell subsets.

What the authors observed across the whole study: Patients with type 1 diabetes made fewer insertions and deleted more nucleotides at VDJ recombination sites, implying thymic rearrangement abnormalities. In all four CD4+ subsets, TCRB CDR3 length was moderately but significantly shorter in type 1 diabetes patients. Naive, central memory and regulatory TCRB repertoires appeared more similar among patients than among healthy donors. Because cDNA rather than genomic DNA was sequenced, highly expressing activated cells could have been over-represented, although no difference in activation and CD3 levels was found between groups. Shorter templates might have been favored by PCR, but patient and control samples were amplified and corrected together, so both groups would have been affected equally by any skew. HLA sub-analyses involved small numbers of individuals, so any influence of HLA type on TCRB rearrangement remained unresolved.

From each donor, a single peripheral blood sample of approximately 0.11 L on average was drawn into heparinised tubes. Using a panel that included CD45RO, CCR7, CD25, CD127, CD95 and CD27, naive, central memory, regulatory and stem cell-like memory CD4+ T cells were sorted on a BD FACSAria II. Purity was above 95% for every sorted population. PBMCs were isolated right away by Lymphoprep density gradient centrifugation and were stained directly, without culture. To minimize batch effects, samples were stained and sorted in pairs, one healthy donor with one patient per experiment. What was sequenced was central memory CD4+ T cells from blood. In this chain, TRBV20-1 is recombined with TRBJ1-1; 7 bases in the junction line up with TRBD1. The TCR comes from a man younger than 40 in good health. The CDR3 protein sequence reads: CSAKGATEAFF. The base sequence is TGCAGTGCTAAGGGGGCCACTGAAGCTTTCTTT.